Each of the 20 T cell receptor beta chains below was sequenced from the same sample in a study of CD8+CD57+ T cells in acquired aplastic anemia. Sequencing was done on patients that had shown CD8+CD57+ cell expansion by flow cytometry. TCR beta VDJ and CDR3 were profiled, and genomic DNA was the template. Each CDR3 protein is one row after TCRdb ran MiXCR on the reads. The table records around 430,000 distinct CDR3 sequences, more than 25% of them present only once. Sequenced material: sorted CD4+, CD8+, or CD8+CD57+ T cells (not recorded which) from PBMCs. Receptors were obtained from a human donor with aplastic anemia.

This clonotype was counted between two and nine times. The chain combines TRBV5-5 with TRBJ2-3, with 11 bases matching TRBD2. Trimming at V came to 3 bases and at J to 1 base, leaving 1 base not matched to a gene. The CDR3 has 15 residues. The germline V gene encodes CDR1 SGHKS and CDR2 YYEKEE (reference sequence). CDR3: CASSSGLAGTDTQYF. Here the CDR3 DNA reads TGTGCCAGCAGCTCGGGACTAGCGGGCACAGATACGCAGTATTTT.

The chain joins TRBV25-1 to TRBJ2-7, with TRBD2 identical over 9 bases. J lost 7 bases, V lost 5 bases, and 12 bases had no gene match. The length of the CDR3 is 15 residues. The germline CDR1 and CDR2 sequences are MGHDK and SYGVNS. CDR3 bases: TGTGCCAGCAGTAGACCTAGCGGGACGTCTCGGGAGCAGTACTTC. Amino acids: CASSRPSGTSREQYF.

The chain recombines TRBV25-1 with TRBJ2-3, with 9 nucleotides matching TRBD1. Trimming removed 4 bases from V and 4 bases from J; junction bases left unmatched: 3. The CDR3 sequence is 14 residues long. CDR1 is MGHDK and CDR2 is SYGVNS in the germline V gene. CDR3 in DNA: TGTGCCAGCAGTGGGCGGACAGGGGCAGATACGCAGTATTTT. It specifies CASSGRTGADTQYF.

The table lists this clonotype with many counts. J is TRBJ1-2 and V is TRBV19, with D perhaps matching TRBD1 (6 bases). Trimming stripped 5 bases from V and 8 bases from J, with 15 bases between. This CDR3 region has 13 residues. Germline loops: CDR1 LNHDA, CDR2 SQIVND (reference sequence). The CDR3 nucleotides are TGTGCCAGTAGTCAATATTACAGGGACGGCTACACCTTC. It translates to CASSQYYRDGYTF.

This clonotype was seen just once. Written as DNA, the CDR3 is TGCGCCAGCAGCCAAGGAGAGAATAGGTTGGATACGCAGTATTTT. This encodes CASSQGENRLDTQYF. V usage is TRBV4-1 and J usage is TRBJ2-3; no reliable D call. Germline values: CDR1 MGHRA, CDR2 YSYEKL. The V gene lost 1 base and the J gene lost 6 bases, with 14 bases spanning the gap. The CDR3 runs to 15 residues.

This sequence joins TRBV15 and TRBJ2-7, with 7 bases aligning to TRBD2. There are 17 residues in the CDR3. V gave up 1 base and J gave up 1 base; unmatched junction bases: 10. Germline V gene data show CDR1 as LNHNV and CDR2 as YYDKDF (reference sequence). CDR3 in amino acids: CATSRGMTGGSSYEQYF. The CDR3 region has the DNA TGTGCCACCAGCAGAGGTATGACGGGGGGTTCGTCCTACGAGCAGTACTTC. The entire variable domain, with the rest obtained from reference TRBV15 and TRBJ2-7, is as follows: DAMVIQNPRYQVTQFGKPVTLSCSQTLNHNVMYWYQQKSSQAPKLLFHYYDKDFNNEADTPDNFQSRRPNTSFCFLDIRSPGLGDTAMYLCATSRGMTGGSSYEQYFGPGTRLTVT.

This chain joins TRBV2 and TRBJ1-5; D ambiguous. The CDR3 length is 15 residues. The germline V and J ends were trimmed by 6 bases and 7 bases, with 19 bases remaining between them. Germline CDR1 is SNHLY and CDR2 is FYNNEI. The CDR3 is CASSLVTGTWQPQHF. The CDR3 DNA follows: TGTGCCAGCAGCTTAGTCACGGGCACCTGGCAGCCCCAGCATTTT.

This clonotype appeared a few times. The rearrangement links TRBV20-1 to TRBJ1-2, with TRBD1 as a possible D gene (5 bases). From germline, CDR1 is DFQATT and CDR2 SNEGSKA (reference sequence). The CDR3 spans 14 residues. V shed 2 bases and J shed 6 bases, with 16 bases lying between them. DNA of the CDR3: TGCAGTGCTAGAACTCGTACGACAGAGGATGGCTACACCTTC. This codes for CSARTRTTEDGYTF.

Notes on this clonotype: Germline and junction disagree at one end, which may indicate a read error. The rearrangement uses TRBV2 and TRBJ2-7; D uncertain. This CDR3 comprises 13 residues. Germline CDR1 SNHLY, CDR2 FYNNEI. CDR3 in DNA: TGTGCCAGCAGAGATTTCCTCGGCGACGAGCAGTGCTTC. It codes for CASRDFLGDEQCF.

V is TRBV14 and J is TRBJ1-6; no definite D call. V lost 6 bases and J lost 9, with 15 bases in between. The CDR3 totals 14 residues. CDR1 is SGHDN and CDR2 is FVKESK in the germline V gene. This chain's CDR3 is CASSARDVGSPLHF. For the CDR3, the DNA is TGTGCCAGCAGTGCTAGAGATGTGGGTTCACCCCTCCACTTT.

The chain's CDR3 is CSAQGQGEYEQYF. The CDR3 nucleotides read TGCAGTGCTCAGGGACAGGGGGAATACGAGCAGTACTTC. The gene calls are TRBV20-1 and TRBJ2-7; TRBD1 agrees at 11 bases. V was clipped by 5 bases and J by 4 bases; unmatched bases: 4. This CDR3 contains 13 residues. CDR1 and CDR2 (germline): DFQATT, SNEGSKA (reference sequence).

This clonotype was picked up many times. The rearrangement links TRBV7-3 to TRBJ2-7; 9 positions match TRBD1. V was pared by 5 bases and J by 5 bases, with 7 bases of the junction left unmatched. The germline gives CDR1 SGHTA, CDR2 FQGTGA. The CDR3 is made up of 14 amino acids. Here the CDR3 DNA reads TGTGCCAGCAGCCTTACGGGACAGGGACACGAGCAGTACTTC. It translates to CASSLTGQGHEQYF. Combining the CDR3 with reference TRBV7-3 and TRBJ2-7 gives the whole variable domain GAGVSQTPSNKVTEKGKYVELRCDPISGHTALYWYRQSLGQGPEFLIYFQGTGAADDSGLPNDRFFAVRPEGSVSTLKIQRTERGDSAVYLCASSLTGQGHEQYFGPGTRLTVT.

This clonotype was detected only a few times. This may arise from a read error, as a much more abundant clone is one base away. The CDR3 does not close with the conserved phenylalanine or tryptophan, likely indicating a read error. The J gene is TRBJ2-7, the V gene TRBV24-1, with D possibly matching TRBD2 (5 bases). This CDR3 is built from 14 residues. CDR1 and CDR2 from the germline V gene are KGHDR and SFDVKD. Trimming cost V 3 bases and J 1 base, with 9 bases left between them. The CDR3 DNA reads TGTGCCACCAGTGATGGAGGCAGGTCCTACGAGCAGTACCTC. It translates to CATSDGGRSYEQYL.

This clonotype was detected only a few times. V and J are TRBV12-3 or TRBV12-4 and TRBJ1-1; tentative D call: TRBD1 (5 bases). Trimming pared 5 bases from V and 5 bases from J, leaving 18 bases between. The CDR3 extends over 15 amino acids. This CDR3 reads CASSPYRITNTEAFF. In DNA, the CDR3 is TGTGCCAGCAGTCCCTACAGGATCACGAATACTGAAGCTTTCTTT.

This chain links TRBV9 with TRBJ1-1; no definite D call. The ends were cut back, 2 bases at V and 1 base at J, with 6 bases in the middle. CDR3 length: 13 amino acids. CDR1 SGDLS and CDR2 YYNGEE come from the germline V gene. Here the CDR3 reads CASSVWGNTEAFF. The CDR3, as DNA: TGTGCCAGCAGCGTGTGGGGGAACACTGAAGCTTTCTTT.

This sequence joins TRBV19 and TRBJ2-5, with 15 bases fitting TRBD2. V was pared by 9 bases and J by 4 bases, with 15 bases of the junction left unmatched. Germline assignment: CDR1 LNHDA and CDR2 SQIVND (reference sequence). This CDR3 is 18 amino acids long. The CDR3 region has the DNA TGTGCCAGCAGCCCCTCGGGGACTAGCGGGGGGCCGTCAGAGACCCAGTACTTC. This codes for CASSPSGTSGGPSETQYF.

V and J are TRBV6-1 and TRBJ1-2; D unresolved. The germline V and J ends were trimmed by 6 bases and 4 bases, with 15 bases remaining between them. There are 14 residues in the CDR3. CDR1 is MNHNS, CDR2 SASEGT, per germline. The CDR3 nucleotides read TGTGCCAGCAGCCCTTTGGGAGCGACCTATGGCTACACCTTC. It codes for CASSPLGATYGYTF.

This clonotype has only a few counts. The CDR3 bases are TGTGCCAGCAGCTTAATCAGCACACTGAACACTGAAGCTTTCTTT. Its protein is CASSLISTLNTEAFF. The rearrangement joins TRBV7-2 to TRBJ1-1, with D unresolved. The germline V gene has CDR1 SGHTA and CDR2 FQGNSA. The CDR3 is 15 amino acids. Trimming pared 2 bases from V and 0 bases from J, leaving 10 bases between.

The chain uses TRBV14 and TRBJ1-5; D might be TRBD1 (5 bases). The CDR3 is made up of 15 amino acids. Germline loops: CDR1 SGHDN, CDR2 FVKESK. Trimming cost V 1 base and J 4 bases, with 11 bases left between them. The CDR3 spells CASSQATRDNQPQHF. Here the CDR3 DNA reads TGTGCCAGCAGCCAAGCTACCAGGGATAATCAGCCCCAGCATTTT.

The chain carries TRBV29-1 and TRBJ2-2; D is undetermined. Germline CDR1 SQVTM, CDR2 ANQGSEA. CDR3 length: 13 amino acids. The germline V and J ends were trimmed by 4 bases and 0 bases, with 6 bases remaining between them. CDR3 sequence: CSVVFPNTGELFF. The DNA for the CDR3 is TGCAGCGTTGTGTTCCCGAACACCGGGGAGCTGTTTTTT.